Listed below are T cell receptor beta chains from one sample, sequenced in a study of cytomegalovirus exposure and HLA in healthy donors. Sequenced by immunoSEQ multiplex PCR; TCRdb stores in-frame clones only, minus some. The sample records about 110,000 clones, 74% being singletons. Sequencing was carried out using PBMCs. The receptor set was obtained from a middle-aged man in good health and CMV-seropositive. Both conserved end residues are trimmed from each CDR3.

J	length	V	CDR3
TRBJ2-3	12	TRBV7-8	ASSFGHSRNTQY
TRBJ1-3	14	TRBV19	ASSDTGSGSGNTIY
TRBJ1-1	12	TRBV6-6	ASTNGRDRVEAF
TRBJ1-4	14	TRBV19	ASSTRGQGGVEKLF
TRBJ2-2	13	TRBV14	ASSHRAPGVGELF
TRBJ1-1	11	TRBV27	ASSIGANTEAF
TRBJ1-4	12	TRBV6-5	ASSYGVGNEKLF
TRBJ1-2	14	TRBV12-5	ASGLVIDRANYGYT
TRBJ2-7	13	TRBV5-6	ASSSQRTGGHEQY
TRBJ2-3	16	TRBV7-6	ASSLDLAGYEGTDTQY
TRBJ1-2	10	TRBV19	ASSRRENGYT
TRBJ1-5	11	TRBV10-3	AISDAEERTQH
TRBJ1-3	13	TRBV5-5	ASSFDRGAGNTIY
TRBJ1-1	13	TRBV9	ASSVTIDRNTEAF
TRBJ2-1	18	TRBV29-1	SVPRVSGRGVIRSYNEQF
TRBJ1-2	12	TRBV4-1	ASSQPGGWYGYT
TRBJ2-7	15	TRBV11-2	ASSLFLAGVMVAEQY
TRBJ2-5	11	TRBV5-1	ASSLGGIETQY
TRBJ1-2	11	TRBV5-4	ASSSWTGLGNT
TRBJ2-3	14	TRBV4-1	ASSQELAGGPDTQY
TRBJ2-2	13	TRBV5-1	ASSLGARGSGELF
TRBJ1-5	13	TRBV5-1	ASSLDGGYNQPQH
TRBJ2-2	13	TRBV2	ASSEGQAYTGELF
TRBJ1-1	11	TRBV6-5	ASNPQGAGEAF
TRBJ2-5	12	TRBV4-1	ASSLPGSLETQY
TRBJ1-5	11	TRBV5-8	ARTSGAWQPQH
TRBJ2-5	19	TRBV1	TSSQDLLGLAGEGWGETQY
TRBJ2-7	11	TRBV30	AWSAGGPYEQY
TRBJ2-3	15	TRBV2	ASTLAGVHSGTDTQY
TRBJ2-3	11	TRBV6-4	ASSPRLADTQY
TRBJ1-3	11	TRBV7-2	ASSRRSGNTIY
TRBJ1-6	14	TRBV5-1	ASSRTGWMENSPLH
TRBJ2-5	13	TRBV5-6	ASSLVGGQQETQY
TRBJ1-1	10	TRBV11-3	ASARDRGEAF
TRBJ1-2	12	TRBV5-6	ASSYRQGNYGYT
TRBJ2-3	13	TRBV5-6	ASSLGAGGPYTQY
TRBJ1-1	11	TRBV19	ASSFPRVTEAF
TRBJ2-7	13	TRBV5-1	ASSLAGVNSYEQY
TRBJ1-2	11	TRBV19	ASTGQGARSYT
TRBJ1-5	13	TRBV6-4	ASSDTQGCNQPQH
TRBJ2-7	10	TRBV5-6	ASSSIAGEQY
TRBJ2-1	15	TRBV19	ASSLRTGRIVDNEQF
TRBJ2-7	13	TRBV18	ASSPSLDGTYEQY
TRBJ1-2	12	TRBV4-1	ASSPQGVGYVYT
TRBJ2-7	13	TRBV5-1	ASSTTLGRVYEQY
TRBJ1-1	12	TRBV7-6	ASSLRTGNTEAF
TRBJ1-6	15	TRBV4-2	ASSQEVRTSYNSPLH
TRBJ1-3	14	TRBV5-6	ASSLWGTVSGNTIY
TRBJ2-6	13	TRBV19	ASSPRSSGANVLT
TRBJ1-2	12	TRBV6-1	ASSEATQLYGYT
TRBJ2-1	14	TRBV5-1	ASSLGLASGYNEQF
TRBJ1-1	12	TRBV6-6	ASSSGQGRTEAF
TRBJ2-3	13	TRBV12-5	ASGSGLTSTDTQY
TRBJ1-2	14	TRBV25-1	ASRALRQIPFYGYT
TRBJ1-4	13	TRBV5-1	ASSLEHRAGEKLF